Below are 11 T cell receptor beta chains sequenced from a single sample in a study of shared clonotypes between healthy human individuals. The method was immunoSEQ multiplex PCR; TCRdb's version includes in-frame clones alone and lacks a portion of them. The table records some 1,400,000 clones, roughly 96% of them present only once. The sequencing input was naive CD4+ T cells sorted from blood. Subset here: CD45RA+ positively selected. The receptors stem from a man younger than 40 in good health.

The rearrangement uses TRBV5-6 and TRBJ2-2; D unresolved. Germline values: CDR1 SGHDT, CDR2 YYEEEE. This CDR3 is built from 14 residues. Trimming left V 2 bases short and J 5 bases short, with 10 bases between. Written as DNA, the CDR3 is TGTGCCAGCAGCTTAGTGGGAAAGACCGGGGAGCTGTTTTTT. Protein product: CASSLVGKTGELFF.

This sequence joins TRBV19 and TRBJ2-2, with D hard to call. The germline V gene has CDR1 LNHDA and CDR2 SQIVND (reference sequence). This CDR3 is built from 19 residues. V shed 5 bases and J shed 7 bases, with 29 bases lying between them. The CDR3 spells CASSPFGAGRSNLGGELFF. CDR3 sequence (DNA): TGTGCCAGTAGTCCCTTCGGCGCTGGACGGTCGAATCTGGGCGGGGAGCTGTTTTTT.

V and J are TRBV5-1 and TRBJ2-5, with D uncertain. V lost 5 bases to trimming and J lost 7 bases, with 18 bases between them. The V gene's germline CDR1 is SGHRS and CDR2 YFSETQ. The CDR3 loop spans 14 amino acids. The CDR3 DNA follows: TGCGCCAGCAGTCCCACAACAAGGGAAGGGACCCAGTACTTC. This codes for CASSPTTREGTQYF.

The chain carries TRBV7-2 and TRBJ2-4; D is ambiguous. V lost 0 bases, J lost 0 bases, and 9 bases lay in between. This CDR3 is built from 16 residues. Germline CDR1 and CDR2: SGHTA and FQGNSA. The CDR3 coding sequence is TGTGCCAGCAGCTTAGCCCCTTCGGGAGCCAAAAACATTCAGTACTTC. This sequence encodes CASSLAPSGAKNIQYF.

This chain joins TRBV4-1 and TRBJ2-7, with D hard to call. CDR1 and CDR2 (germline): MGHRA, YSYEKL. The length of the CDR3 is 16 residues. Between the trimmed V and J ends, which lost 1 base and 1 base, there was a span of 14 bases. CDR3 sequence: CASSQGLKTKSYEQYF. The CDR3 nucleotides read TGCGCCAGCAGCCAAGGGTTAAAAACGAAGTCCTACGAGCAGTACTTC.

The chain uses TRBV2 and TRBJ2-1; D unclear. The length of the CDR3 is 15 residues. Germline V gene lookup returns CDR1 SNHLY and CDR2 FYNNEI. V lost 0 bases to trimming and J lost 9 bases, with 15 bases between them. CDR3 sequence reads: CASSEALVRYGEQFF. In DNA, the CDR3 is TGTGCCAGCAGTGAAGCGCTAGTGAGGTATGGTGAGCAGTTCTTC.

The chain uses TRBV9 and TRBJ2-3, with a tentative D call TRBD2 (6 bases). CDR3 size: 14 residues. Germline V gene data show CDR1 as SGDLS and CDR2 as YYNGEE. V lost 4 bases to trimming and J lost 2 bases, with 11 bases between them. The CDR3 coding sequence is TGTGCCAGCAGCTCTCGGGACTTCACAGATACGCAGTATTTT. Encoded protein: CASSSRDFTDTQYF.

The rearrangement uses TRBV2 and TRBJ1-5; no definite D call. The CDR3 spans 15 residues. Germline V gene sequence: CDR1 SNHLY, CDR2 FYNNEI. Trimming removed 2 bases at V and 5 bases at J, with 13 bases between. The CDR3 loop reads CASSERVHGYQPQHF. The CDR3 DNA is TGTGCCAGCAGTGAAAGAGTGCACGGCTATCAGCCCCAGCATTTT.

V gene TRBV18 combines with J gene TRBJ1-3; D not certain. The V gene lost 3 bases and the J gene lost 0 bases, with 9 bases spanning the gap. The germline CDR1 and CDR2 sequences are KGHSH and LQKENI. The CDR3 has 15 residues. The CDR3 loop is CASSPDPSSGNTIYF. CDR3 nucleotides: TGTGCCAGCTCACCCGACCCGAGCTCTGGAAACACCATATATTTT.

The chain couples TRBV28 to TRBJ2-6, with D uncertain. The germline CDR1 and CDR2 sequences are MDHEN and SYDVKM. The CDR3 loop spans 15 amino acids. Trimming cost V 4 bases and J 4 bases, with 11 bases left between them. CDR3 sequence: CASSSPGQGANVLTF. As DNA, the CDR3 is TGTGCCAGCAGTTCCCCGGGTCAAGGGGCCAACGTCCTGACTTTC. The full variable domain, with the rest looked up from reference TRBV28 and TRBJ2-6, is DVKVTQSSRYLVKRTGEKVFLECVQDMDHENMFWYRQDPGLGLRLIYFSYDVKMKEKGDIPEGYSVSREKKERFSLILESASTNQTSMYLCASSSPGQGANVLTFGAGSRLTVL.

V and J are TRBV18 and TRBJ2-1; D remains unclear. The CDR3 covers 16 residues. V was cut by 0 bases and J by 5 bases, with 14 bases left in between. Germline-derived CDR1 and CDR2 are KGHSH and LQKENI. In DNA, the CDR3 is TGTGCCAGCTCACCACCGTCGGGTCTCACTAACAATGAGCAGTTCTTC. Protein: CASSPPSGLTNNEQFF.